These 21 T cell receptor beta chains came from one sample sequenced in a study of cytomegalovirus exposure and HLA in healthy donors. The PCR used 60 Vbeta and 13 Jbeta primers. The protocol was immunoSEQ multiplex PCR, while the TCRdb copy is restricted to in-frame clones and leaves out a portion. The sample records fewer than 150,000 clones, roughly 74% being singletons. The sample was PBMCs. The source is a woman between 45 and 65 years old in good health and CMV-seropositive.

This chain uses TRBV29-1 with TRBJ1-1; weak D call: TRBD1 (6 bases). Trimming cost V 7 bases and J 2 bases, with 14 bases left between them. Germline V gives CDR1 SQVTM, CDR2 ANQGSEA. This CDR3 contains 13 residues. The CDR3: CSGTTGSNTEAFF. In DNA, the CDR3 is TGCAGCGGGACGACAGGATCAAACACTGAAGCTTTCTTT.

The chain links TRBV11-3 to TRBJ2-7, with 8 bases aligning to TRBD1. The CDR3 is 13 residues long. Germline V lookup: CDR1 SGHNT, CDR2 YENEEA. Losses at the gene ends were 3 bases for V and 5 bases for J; bases not matched to a gene: 3. The CDR3 nucleotides read TGTGCCAGCAGCTTGGACAGGGCCAACGAGCAGTACTTC. Translated: CASSLDRANEQYF.

The chain has TRBV4-1 and TRBJ1-3, with TRBD1 matching over 7 bases. The J segment lost 0 bases and the V segment lost 7 bases, leaving 6 bases of the junction unmatched. Germline CDR1 and CDR2: MGHRA and YSYEKL. The CDR3 loop spans 15 amino acids. This CDR3 reads CASTLDRNSGNTIYF. CDR3 coding DNA: TGCGCCAGCACCCTGGACAGGAACTCTGGAAACACCATATATTTT.

This clone was detected only once. The chain uses TRBV7-9 and TRBJ1-6, with a tentative D call TRBD1 (6 bases). The CDR3 extends over 16 amino acids. The V end lost 5 bases, the J end lost 5 bases, and 16 bases lay between the germline ends. Germline CDR1 SEHNR, CDR2 FQNEAQ (reference sequence). CDR3 protein: CASSPAGEGHNSPLHF. The CDR3 DNA reads as TGTGCCAGCAGCCCAGCAGGGGAGGGACATAATTCACCCCTCCACTTT.

This clone came up a few times. The chain recombines TRBV6-5 with TRBJ1-3; no reliable D call. Trimming pared 0 bases from V and 8 bases from J, leaving 8 bases between. Per germline, CDR1 MNHEY and CDR2 SVGAGI. The CDR3 is 13 amino acids. CDR3 sequence: CASSYSSSHTIYF. The CDR3, as DNA: TGTGCCAGCAGTTACTCTTCATCCCACACCATATATTTT.

Worth noting for this clone: Other nucleotide sequences in the sample specify the same CDR3. The chain couples TRBV27 to TRBJ1-1; the D gene is possibly TRBD1 (5 bases). Germline assignment: CDR1 MNHEY and CDR2 SMNVEV (reference sequence). The CDR3 length is 14 residues. V gave up 3 bases and J gave up 0 bases, with 8 bases separating them. CDR3 amino acids: CASSFGGMNTEAFF. The CDR3 DNA is TGTGCCAGCAGTTTTGGGGGGATGAACACTGAAGCTTTCTTT.

The CDR3 here is CASSPRGGSYYGYTF. The CDR3 coding sequence is TGTGCCAGCTCACCACGCGGGGGCTCCTACTATGGCTACACCTTC. The rearrangement joins TRBV18 to TRBJ1-2, with a possible D match to TRBD1 (6 bases). Germline assignment: CDR1 KGHSH and CDR2 LQKENI. This CDR3 comprises 15 residues. The V end was cut by 1 base, the J end by 3 bases, with 12 bases between.

The V call is TRBV29-1, the J call TRBJ1-2; 9 bases line up with TRBD1. The germline V gene encodes CDR1 SQVTM and CDR2 ANQGSEA. With 4 bases clipped from V and 8 bases from J, the junction kept 5 bases outside the gene matches. CDR3 length equals 12 residues. The CDR3 bases are TGCAGCGTTGGACAGGGGGAGGGCGGCTACACCTTC. It specifies CSVGQGEGGYTF.

The V call is TRBV11-3, the J call TRBJ2-3; the match to TRBD2 covers 9 bases. The CDR3 runs to 18 residues. The V gene's germline CDR1 is SGHNT and CDR2 YENEEA. J was trimmed by 4 bases and V by 4 bases; bases with no gene match: 15. The CDR3: CASSSLAGGPPGSDTQYF. CDR3 bases: TGTGCCAGCAGCTCCCTGGCGGGGGGGCCCCCCGGATCAGATACGCAGTATTTT.

For this clone: An end of the junction does not agree with germline; a read error may underlie this. The rearrangement joins TRBV28 to TRBJ1-5; D may be TRBD1 (6 bases). This CDR3 region has 16 residues. The V gene's germline CDR1 is MDHEN and CDR2 SYDVKM. This CDR3 reads CARSWGTLDSNQPQHF. Here the CDR3 DNA reads TGTGCCCGCAGCTGGGGGACACTAGATAGCAATCAGCCCCAGCATTTT.

This clone was counted between two and nine times. The rearrangement joins TRBV25-1 to TRBJ1-1; a weak D match, TRBD1 (6 bases). The CDR3 is 17 amino acids. The germline gives CDR1 MGHDK, CDR2 SYGVNS. Trimming removed 2 bases at V and 3 bases at J, with 19 bases between. The CDR3 here is CASSERQGITLDTEAFF. The CDR3 nucleotides read TGTGCCAGCAGTGAACGGCAGGGGATCACCCTTGACACTGAAGCTTTCTTT.

The J gene is TRBJ2-3, the V gene TRBV19; tentative D call: TRBD1 (6 bases). Trimming took off 4 bases at V and 0 bases at J, with 11 bases between the two ends. Germline V gene sequence: CDR1 LNHDA, CDR2 SQIVND (reference sequence). CDR3 length: 15 residues. The chain's CDR3 is CASSTDRRSTDTQYF. The DNA of the CDR3 is TGTGCCAGTAGTACCGACAGGCGGAGCACAGATACGCAGTATTTT.

The chain combines TRBV4-2 with TRBJ2-2, with 10 bases identical to TRBD1. Germline CDR1 LGHNA, CDR2 YNFKEQ. This CDR3 comprises 16 residues. The trim removed 3 bases at V and 3 bases at J, leaving 4 bases unmatched. CDR3 amino acids: CASSHRDRGYTGELFF. In nucleotides, the CDR3 is TGTGCCAGCAGCCACCGGGACAGGGGCTACACCGGGGAGCTGTTTTTT.

J is TRBJ1-1 and V is TRBV18, with unresolved D. The CDR3 is made up of 13 amino acids. The V and J ends lost 5 bases and 5 bases respectively, with 12 bases between them. Germline assignment: CDR1 KGHSH and CDR2 LQKENI. The CDR3 loop reads CASSSEVGTEAFF. The DNA for the CDR3 is TGTGCCAGCTCATCGGAGGTGGGGACTGAAGCTTTCTTT. Filled out from reference TRBV18 and TRBJ1-1, the complete variable domain reads NAGVMQNPRHLVRRRGQEARLRCSPMKGHSHVYWYRQLPEEGLKFMVYLQKENIIDESGMPKERFSAEFPKEGPSILRIQQVVRGDSAAYFCASSSEVGTEAFFGQGTRLTVV.

This clone was counted a few times. The chain is built from TRBV5-1 and TRBJ2-7; D unresolved. CDR1 is SGHRS, CDR2 YFSETQ, per germline. Trimming removed 1 base at V and 2 bases at J, with 4 bases between. The CDR3 totals 12 residues. This CDR3 reads CASSLTAYEQYF. Written as DNA, the CDR3 is TGCGCCAGCAGCTTGACAGCCTACGAGCAGTACTTC.

The chain is built from TRBV4-1 and TRBJ1-6; possibly TRBD1 for D (5 bases). The CDR3 has 14 amino acids. The V and J ends lost 3 bases and 10 bases respectively, with 13 bases between them. The germline V gene encodes CDR1 MGHRA and CDR2 YSYEKL. The DNA for the CDR3 is TGCGCCAGCAGCCAGGGCAGGGTGATCTCACCCCTCCACTTT. Protein sequence: CASSQGRVISPLHF.

V gene TRBV5-1 combines with J gene TRBJ2-2, with 7 bases lining up with TRBD2. The CDR3 covers 15 residues. The V and J ends lost 4 bases and 3 bases, in that order; junction bases with no gene match: 6. Looked up from germline, CDR1 is SGHRS and CDR2 is YFSETQ. CDR3 coding DNA: TGCGCCAGCAGCGTTCGGCTAGCGGACACCGGGGAGCTGTTTTTT. Protein: CASSVRLADTGELFF.

The chain has TRBV27 and TRBJ2-1, with D perhaps matching TRBD1 (6 bases). The CDR3 extends over 12 amino acids. The germline V and J ends were trimmed by 1 base and 9 bases, with 7 bases remaining between them. Germline lookup yields CDR1 MNHEY and CDR2 SMNVEV (reference sequence). The chain's CDR3 is CASSLLGGEQFF. In DNA form, the CDR3 reads TGTGCCAGCAGTTTATTAGGGGGTGAGCAGTTCTTC.

This chain connects TRBV4-3 to TRBJ2-7; 8 bases match TRBD1. After removal of 0 bases from V and 6 bases from J, the junction contained 7 bases not matched to a gene. CDR3 length: 15 amino acids. CDR1 LGHNA and CDR2 YSLEER come from the germline V gene. The CDR3 loop reads CASSQDPGQGREQYF. The CDR3 nucleotides are TGCGCCAGCAGCCAAGACCCCGGACAGGGACGCGAGCAGTACTTC.

The chain combines TRBV27 with TRBJ1-6, with D possibly matching TRBD1 (6 bases). The length of the CDR3 is 13 residues. Germline CDR1 is MNHEY and CDR2 is SMNVEV (reference sequence). Trimming pared 6 bases from V and 9 bases from J, leaving 12 bases between. CDR3 in amino acids: CASRETGVSPLHF. CDR3 coding DNA: TGTGCCAGCAGGGAGACAGGAGTTTCACCCCTCCACTTT.

The V gene is TRBV7-2, the J gene TRBJ2-7; TRBD1 matches at 9 bases. V lost 1 base, J lost 4 bases, and 2 bases stayed unmatched. Germline CDR1 and CDR2: SGHTA and FQGNSA. This CDR3 has 14 residues. Here the CDR3 reads CASSLGTGVYEQYF. DNA for the CDR3: TGTGCCAGCAGCTTAGGGACAGGGGTGTACGAGCAGTACTTC.